The rows below give T cell receptor beta chains drawn from one sample of a study of technical replicates of blood from a few donors. Clones were sequenced by immunoSEQ multiplex PCR, and TCRdb holds only the in-frame ones, with some missing. Of over 90,000 clones listed, 96% are singletons. The sequencing sample was made of T cells isolated from PBMCs. The receptors were gathered from a human donor in good health. CDR3s include the opening cysteine and the closing phenylalanine or tryptophan. The order of the fields is V gene, clone size, D gene, J gene, CDR3 DNA, CDR3 protein. A D gene is named only where the DNA matches it firmly. Size is omitted from some rows. Given values are once, few, many or a class for expanded clones.

V: TRBV13
size: .
D: .
J: TRBJ1-1
DNA: TGTGCCAGCAGTCACACACTACTGAGGAACACTGAAGCTTTCTTT
CDR3: CASSHTLLRNTEAFF

V: TRBV10-2
size: .
D: TRBD1
J: TRBJ2-7
DNA: TGCGCCAGCAGCGATCAAGCCGGGACAGGGCCCACTTCCTACGAGCAGTACTTC
CDR3: CASSDQAGTGPTSYEQYF

V: TRBV14
size: .
D: TRBD1
J: TRBJ1-1
DNA: TGTGCCAGCAGCCAAGGACAGGGCTGGACTGAAGCTTTCTTT
CDR3: CASSQGQGWTEAFF

V: TRBV11-3
size: .
D: .
J: TRBJ1-2
DNA: TGTGCCAGCAGCTTAGATCTAAGTCCGGGGACTAACTATGGCTACACCTTC
CDR3: CASSLDLSPGTNYGYTF

V: TRBV28
size: .
D: .
J: TRBJ2-7
DNA: TGTGCCAGCAGTATCCTAAAGAGGGGGGGCGAGCAGTACTTC
CDR3: CASSILKRGGEQYF

V: TRBV7-2
size: few
D: TRBD1
J: TRBJ1-5
DNA: TGTGCCAGCAGCTGGGGACAGAGCAATCAGCCCCAGCATTTT
CDR3: CASSWGQSNQPQHF

V: TRBV30
size: .
D: .
J: TRBJ1-4
DNA: TGTGCCTGGAAGTACCTCGGGAATACTGAAAAACTGTTTTTT
CDR3: CAWKYLGNTEKLFF

V: TRBV19
size: .
D: .
J: TRBJ2-3
DNA: TGTGCCAGTAGTACGAACCGCCTCTTAGTGGATACGCAGTATTTT
CDR3: CASSTNRLLVDTQYF

V: TRBV9
size: .
D: .
J: TRBJ2-6
DNA: TGTGCCAGCAACATGATTAGGGAGACTGGGGCCAACGTCCTGACTTTC
CDR3: CASNMIRETGANVLTF

V: TRBV4-1
size: .
D: TRBD2
J: TRBJ2-3
DNA: TGCGCCAGCCGGAGCGGGGAAGTTGCAGATACGCAGTATTTT
CDR3: CASRSGEVADTQYF

V: TRBV27
size: .
D: .
J: TRBJ1-1
DNA: TGTGCCAGCAAATTATTAGGACAGACAAGCATGAACACTGAAGCTTTCTTT
CDR3: CASKLLGQTSMNTEAFF

V: TRBV7-9
size: .
D: TRBD2
J: TRBJ2-7
DNA: TGTGCCAGCGCTAGCGGGAGAAGCGAGCAGTACTTC
CDR3: CASASGRSEQYF

V: TRBV7-6
size: .
D: TRBD2
J: TRBJ2-1
DNA: TGTGCCAGCAGCTACGGGACTAGCGGTCCCAATGAGCAGTTCTTC
CDR3: CASSYGTSGPNEQFF

V: TRBV28
size: .
D: .
J: TRBJ2-7
DNA: TGTGCCAGCGGGGGGACCTCACCCTACGAGCAGTACTTC
CDR3: CASGGTSPYEQYF

V: TRBV7-9
size: .
D: TRBD1
J: TRBJ1-1
DNA: TGTGCCAGCAGCTTAGAGGACAGGGGTGACACTGAAGCTTTCTTT
CDR3: CASSLEDRGDTEAFF

V: TRBV6-5
size: .
D: TRBD1
J: TRBJ1-4
DNA: TGTGCCAGCAGCTATTCGGGCACAGGGGAACTGTTTTTT
CDR3: CASSYSGTGELFF

V: TRBV19
size: .
D: .
J: TRBJ1-1
DNA: TGTGCCAGTAGTATACCACCACAGGGTGAAGCTTTCTTT
CDR3: CASSIPPQGEAFF

V: TRBV4-3
size: .
D: .
J: TRBJ2-7
DNA: TGCGCCAGCAGCCAAGAATCATTTAGCTACGAGCAGTACTTC
CDR3: CASSQESFSYEQYF

V: TRBV7-3
size: .
D: .
J: TRBJ2-1
DNA: TGTGCCAGCAGCTTATTGATTGCGGATGAGCAGTTCTTC
CDR3: CASSLLIADEQFF

V: TRBV7-2
size: .
D: .
J: TRBJ1-5
DNA: TGTGCCAGCAGCTTAGCGTTGGTACAGTATAGCAATCAGCCCCAGCATTTT
CDR3: CASSLALVQYSNQPQHF

V: TRBV6-5
size: .
D: .
J: TRBJ2-7
DNA: TGTGCCAGCAGTTTTGACAGGCCCCCCTACGAGCAGTACTTC
CDR3: CASSFDRPPYEQYF

V: TRBV4-3
size: once
D: TRBD2
J: TRBJ2-1
DNA: TGCGCCAGCAGCCAAGGATGGGACTGGGAGGGGAATGAGCAGTTCTTC
CDR3: CASSQGWDWEGNEQFF

V: TRBV2
size: .
D: .
J: TRBJ1-2
DNA: TGTGCCAGCACTTCCTCGGGGGGCGGCTACACCTTC
CDR3: CASTSSGGGYTF

V: TRBV7-9
size: .
D: TRBD1
J: TRBJ1-3
DNA: TGTGCCAGCAGCCCTAGACAGGGAACCAGCTCTGGAAACACCATATATTTT
CDR3: CASSPRQGTSSGNTIYF

V: TRBV9
size: once
D: TRBD2
J: TRBJ2-3
DNA: TGTGCCAGCAGCGCAGACGGGCTAGCGGGAGACCAGGTTTCCACAGATACGCAGTATTTT
CDR3: CASSADGLAGDQVSTDTQYF

V: TRBV4-2
size: .
D: TRBD2
J: TRBJ2-3
DNA: TGTGCCAGCAGCCACCCGGCGGGAGGTGAAGATACGCAGTATTTT
CDR3: CASSHPAGGEDTQYF

V: TRBV30
size: .
D: .
J: TRBJ2-4
DNA: TGTGCCTGGACTACCTACCTAGCCAAAAACATTCAGTACTTC
CDR3: CAWTTYLAKNIQYF

V: TRBV28
size: .
D: .
J: TRBJ1-5
DNA: TGTGCCAGCAGTTTAGAGGAGGGAGAGGTTACAGTCGACAATCAGCCCCAGCATTTT
CDR3: CASSLEEGEVTVDNQPQHF

V: TRBV27
size: .
D: .
J: TRBJ2-7
DNA: TGTGCCAGCAGTTTATCCGGCGGGTACCCCTACGAGCAGTACTTC
CDR3: CASSLSGGYPYEQYF

V: TRBV14
size: once
D: .
J: TRBJ1-1
DNA: TGTGCCAGCAGCCAAGATTTAGGAGTGTTCACTGAAGCTTTCTTT
CDR3: CASSQDLGVFTEAFF

V: TRBV11-3
size: .
D: TRBD1
J: TRBJ1-2
DNA: TGTGCCAGCAGCTCTATAGACAGGGAAACTATCTATGGCTACACCTTC
CDR3: CASSSIDRETIYGYTF

V: TRBV29-1
size: .
D: .
J: TRBJ1-3
DNA: TGCAGCGTTGAAGATTTGACAGAAACTGGAAACACCATATATTTT
CDR3: CSVEDLTETGNTIYF

V: TRBV19
size: .
D: .
J: TRBJ2-5
DNA: TGTGCCAGTAGTCCTCTTCCCCAGTCAGAGACCCAGTACTTC
CDR3: CASSPLPQSETQYF

V: TRBV5-4
size: .
D: .
J: TRBJ1-3
DNA: TGTGCCAGCAGCTTGGCGGGAAACACCATATATTTT
CDR3: CASSLAGNTIYF

V: TRBV30
size: few
D: .
J: TRBJ1-1
DNA: TGTGCCTGGAGTGTAGGACCAACAGGAACCTTT
CDR3: CAWSVGPTGTF

V: TRBV6-4
size: .
D: TRBD2
J: TRBJ2-1
DNA: TGTGCCAGCAGTGAGACTAGCGGGTCATACAATGAGCAGTTCTTC
CDR3: CASSETSGSYNEQFF

V: TRBV9
size: .
D: .
J: TRBJ2-1
DNA: TGTGCCAGCAGCGTAGCCTTAGCAGACTTCAATGAGCAGTTCTTC
CDR3: CASSVALADFNEQFF